Shown below are 26 T cell receptor beta chains from a single sample sequenced in a study of T cells after yellow fever vaccination. TCRdb reprocessed the 5' RACE reads with MiXCR, giving one entry per CDR3 protein. Found here are tens of thousands of distinct CDR3 sequences, roughly 7.7% of them singletons; the top ten hold approximately 42%. This specimen consisted of CD8+ T cells sorted from PBMCs, obtained on the day of the yellow fever booster vaccination. These TCRs come from a young man who received the YFV17D yellow fever vaccine.

This sequence joins TRBV11-2 and TRBJ2-1; D remains ambiguous. V gave up 2 bases and J gave up 8 bases, with 16 bases separating them. In germline, CDR1 is SGHAT, CDR2 FQNNGV. The CDR3 is 15 residues long. CDR3 loop: CASSLQSPVGYEQFF. As DNA, the CDR3 is TGTGCCAGCAGCTTACAAAGTCCAGTGGGGTATGAGCAGTTCTTC.

A word on this clonotype: Its ends do not fully match the called genes, so a read error is possible. The chain joins TRBV15 to TRBJ2-3; 10 nucleotides agree with TRBD2. The CDR3 consists of 17 residues. CDR1 is LNHNV, CDR2 YYDKDF, per germline (reference sequence). The CDR3 bases are TGTGCCATCAGCAGGGCATCTAGCGGGAGTCGTACAGATACGCAGTATTTT. Protein sequence: CAISRASSGSRTDTQYF.

The chain employs TRBV4-1 and TRBJ2-2; D is ambiguous. This CDR3 is built from 16 residues. CDR1 and CDR2 (germline): MGHRA, YSYEKL. V was shortened by 6 bases and J by 1 base, with 15 bases between the two germline ends. The CDR3 region has the DNA TGCGCCAGCAGTCGAGGCTGGGCAGAGAACACCGGGGAGCTGTTTTTT. The encoded protein is CASSRGWAENTGELFF.

This clonotype was recorded many times. The genes are TRBV9 and TRBJ2-1; D tentatively fits TRBD1 or TRBD2 (5 bases each). Per germline, CDR1 SGDLS and CDR2 YYNGEE. Trimming pared 4 bases from V and 6 bases from J, leaving 14 bases between. The CDR3 spans 14 residues. The CDR3 loop is CASSPRDAGNEQFF. The DNA of the CDR3 is TGTGCCAGCAGCCCCCGGGACGCTGGCAATGAGCAGTTCTTC.

The chain joins TRBV18 to TRBJ2-1; possible D gene TRBD1, 5 bases. Trimming stripped 6 bases from V and 7 bases from J, with 13 bases between. The CDR3 is 13 residues long. Germline CDR1 reads KGHSH; CDR2 reads LQKENI. CDR3 in amino acids: CASSLTELNEQFF. The CDR3 nucleotides read TGTGCCAGCTCCCTGACAGAGTTAAATGAGCAGTTCTTC.

The gene calls are TRBV5-1 and TRBJ1-5; tentatively, D is TRBD1 (6 bases). This CDR3 contains 14 residues. Germline-derived CDR1 and CDR2 are SGHRS and YFSETQ. Trimming left V 0 bases short and J 7 bases short, with 11 bases between. Here the CDR3 reads CASSLVSGDQPQHF. The CDR3 DNA follows: TGCGCCAGCAGCTTGGTTTCAGGGGACCAGCCCCAGCATTTT.

J is TRBJ2-7 and V is TRBV20-1; D uncertain. The CDR3 contains 14 residues. V was clipped by 0 bases and J by 2 bases, with 11 bases between them. Germline V CDR1 and CDR2: DFQATT, SNEGSKA (reference sequence). CDR3 protein: CSARDAEWAYEQYF. CDR3 in DNA: TGCAGTGCTAGAGATGCGGAGTGGGCCTACGAGCAGTACTTC.

This clonotype was counted only a few times. The chain joins TRBV19 to TRBJ2-1; 9 bases align to TRBD2. Germline trimming cut 4 bases from V and 4 bases from J; bases unmatched to any gene: 8. The CDR3 covers 16 residues. Germline CDR1 and CDR2: LNHDA and SQIVND (reference sequence). The CDR3 reads CASSRVAGAHYNEQFF. The CDR3 DNA is TGTGCCAGTAGTAGGGTAGCGGGAGCTCATTACAATGAGCAGTTCTTC.

This clonotype was counted between two and nine times. The chain combines TRBV5-6 with TRBJ2-7; TRBD2 might be the D (5 bases). V lost 4 bases, J lost 0 bases, and 14 bases lay in between. CDR3 size: 15 residues. CDR1 and CDR2 from the germline V gene are SGHDT and YYEEEE. The CDR3 loop is CASSADTRSSYEQYF. CDR3 coding DNA: TGTGCCAGCAGCGCAGACACTAGAAGCTCCTACGAGCAGTACTTC.

In this sample, this clonotype turned up many times. The genes are TRBV7-9 and TRBJ2-7; D is uncertain. Trimming cost V 0 bases and J 1 base, with 7 bases left between them. The germline gives CDR1 SEHNR, CDR2 FQNEAQ (reference sequence). The CDR3 runs 14 residues. In DNA form, the CDR3 reads TGTGCCAGCAGCTTAGCTGGCAGTTCCTACGAGCAGTACTTC. This sequence encodes CASSLAGSSYEQYF.

The chain carries TRBV3-1 and TRBJ2-3; weak D call: TRBD2 (5 bases). The CDR3 contains 14 residues. Germline CDR1 LGHDT, CDR2 YNNKEL (reference sequence). Trimming stripped 4 bases from V and 2 bases from J, with 10 bases between. The DNA for the CDR3 is TGTGCCAGCAGCCTCACTAGAGCCACAGATACGCAGTATTTT. This sequence encodes CASSLTRATDTQYF.

This clonotype has just a few counts. V is TRBV10-2 and J is TRBJ2-7; tentative D call: TRBD1 (5 bases). This CDR3 region has 14 residues. Trimming stripped 6 bases from V and 6 bases from J, with 18 bases between. The germline V gene encodes CDR1 WSHSY and CDR2 SAAADI. CDR3 nucleotides: TGCGCCAGCAGGGGAAAGGGGTTGGCGTTCGAGCAGTACTTC. Encoded protein: CASRGKGLAFEQYF.

The V gene is TRBV27, the J gene TRBJ2-5, with D maybe TRBD1 (5 bases). This CDR3 has 14 amino acids. Germline CDR1 is MNHEY and CDR2 is SMNVEV (reference sequence). Trimming removed 3 bases at V and 5 bases at J, with 13 bases between. The CDR3, as DNA: TGTGCCAGCAGTTTCGGTCAGGGTACGGAGACCCAGTACTTC. This translates into CASSFGQGTETQYF.

V and J are TRBV7-9 and TRBJ2-3; TRBD1 or TRBD2 may be the D gene (5 bases each). V lost 4 bases and J lost 7, with 15 bases in between. The CDR3 totals 14 residues. Germline-derived CDR1 and CDR2 are SEHNR and FQNEAQ (reference sequence). The CDR3 DNA is TGTGCCAGCAGCTACTTATGGGGGAATAATACGCAGTATTTT. Translating it yields CASSYLWGNNTQYF.

This clonotype was counted a few times. The V and J genes are TRBV24-1 and TRBJ2-1; the D gene is possibly TRBD2 (6 bases). V was cut by 4 bases and J by 6 bases, with 18 bases left in between. CDR1 KGHDR and CDR2 SFDVKD come from the germline V gene. The CDR3 sequence is 16 residues long. The CDR3, as DNA: TGTGCCACCAGTGACTCCGGGAGTCACTATAGCAATGAGCAGTTCTTC. It is translated as CATSDSGSHYSNEQFF.

In this sample, this clonotype turned up a few times. The rearrangement uses TRBV11-2 and TRBJ2-3; 10 positions agree with TRBD1. The V gene end was trimmed by 3 bases and the J gene end by 6 bases; junction bases not matched to a gene: 12. CDR3 length: 17 amino acids. Germline lookup yields CDR1 SGHAT and CDR2 FQNNGV. CDR3 nucleotide sequence: TGTGCCAGCAGCTTCCCTCCCGACAGGGGGCTGGAGGATACGCAGTATTTT. This encodes CASSFPPDRGLEDTQYF.

V usage is TRBV15 and J usage is TRBJ1-5; 10 bases line up with TRBD1. The CDR3 length is 15 residues. V dropped 4 bases and J dropped 7; count of bases not matched to a gene: 7. CDR1 and CDR2 from the germline V gene are LNHNV and YYDKDF (reference sequence). CDR3 coding DNA: TGTGCCACCAGCACCGGCGGACAGGGGGACCAGCCCCAGCATTTT. Its translation: CATSTGGQGDQPQHF.

The chain links TRBV15 to TRBJ1-2, with 9 bases matching TRBD1. Germline CDR1 is LNHNV and CDR2 is YYDKDF (reference sequence). The V gene end was trimmed by 6 bases and the J gene end by 8 bases; junction bases not matched to a gene: 7. The CDR3 contains 13 residues. CDR3 sequence (DNA): TGTGCCACCAGTTACAGGGGGCGCCGAGGCTACACCTTC. The encoded protein is CATSYRGRRGYTF.

A few counts support this clonotype. The chain's CDR3 is CASSLDTEAFF. CDR3 DNA sequence: TGTGCCAGCAGCTTAGATACTGAAGCTTTCTTT. The rearrangement uses TRBV11-2 and TRBJ1-1; D gene unclear. V was clipped by 0 bases and J by 5 bases, with 1 base between them. Germline CDR1 reads SGHAT; CDR2 reads FQNNGV. The CDR3 has 11 amino acids.

This clonotype was seen many times. The chain links TRBV29-1 to TRBJ2-1; 7 positions match TRBD1. Per the germline V gene, CDR1 is SQVTM and CDR2 is ANQGSEA. V gave up 7 bases and J gave up 6 bases; unmatched junction bases: 12. The CDR3 is 14 amino acids. The CDR3 bases are TGCAGCGCACCGGGACAGCGGATCCCCAATGAGCAGTTCTTC. It yields the protein CSAPGQRIPNEQFF.

The rearrangement uses TRBV6-5 and TRBJ2-3, with 10 bases aligning to TRBD2. Germline loops: CDR1 MNHEY, CDR2 SVGAGI. The CDR3 runs to 18 residues. V dropped 0 bases and J dropped 2; count of bases not matched to a gene: 8. The CDR3 coding sequence is TGTGCCAGCAGTTACTCGAGCGGGGGACTAGCGAACACAGATACGCAGTATTTT. Amino acids: CASSYSSGGLANTDTQYF.

The rearrangement uses TRBV7-9 and TRBJ2-5; D is undetermined. CDR1 SEHNR and CDR2 FQNEAQ come from the germline V gene (reference sequence). Trimming cost V 3 bases and J 0 bases, with 17 bases left between them. The CDR3 is made up of 17 amino acids. CDR3 residues: CASSFPPPGRDQETQYF. For the CDR3, the DNA is TGTGCCAGCAGCTTCCCCCCACCTGGGCGAGACCAAGAGACCCAGTACTTC.

The V gene is TRBV20-1, the J gene TRBJ2-7; 8 nucleotides agree with TRBD1. From germline, CDR1 is DFQATT and CDR2 SNEGSKA (reference sequence). CDR3 size: 16 residues. V shed 5 bases, J shed 2 bases, and the junction held 14 bases outside the gene matches. The CDR3 here is CSAPSHGTGGPYEQYF. Written as DNA, the CDR3 is TGCAGTGCTCCTTCACACGGGACAGGAGGACCCTACGAGCAGTACTTC.

This clonotype turned up a few times. The chain employs TRBV7-3 and TRBJ2-4; maybe TRBD2 (6 bases). Trimming removed 2 bases from V and 1 base from J, with 12 bases in between. The germline CDR1 and CDR2 sequences are SGHTA and FQGTGA. This CDR3 has 16 amino acids. CDR3 nucleotides: TGTGCCAGCAGCTTAGTAGGGAGGAGGGCCAAAAACATTCAGTACTTC. Protein sequence: CASSLVGRRAKNIQYF.

The gene calls are TRBV5-6 and TRBJ2-7; D unresolved. Looked up from germline, CDR1 is SGHDT and CDR2 is YYEEEE. The CDR3 has 15 residues. Trimming removed 0 bases from V and 1 base from J, with 11 bases in between. The CDR3 reads CASSLEGIWSYEQYF. CDR3 DNA: TGTGCCAGCAGCTTGGAAGGCATTTGGTCCTACGAGCAGTACTTC.

This clonotype was counted only a few times. This chain uses TRBV4-3 with TRBJ2-5; weak D call: TRBD2 (5 bases). CDR1 is LGHNA, CDR2 YSLEER, per germline. Deletions cut 4 bases from V and 7 bases from J, with 16 bases between. There are 14 residues in the CDR3. The CDR3 nucleotides read TGCGCCAGCAGCCCGGCGGTACTAGACCGGACCCAGTACTTC. Protein product: CASSPAVLDRTQYF.